This TCR beta chain came from a study of technical replicates of blood from several donors. Trimming shortened V by 2 bases and J by 12 bases, and 11 bases separated the two germline ends. Per the germline V gene, CDR1 is DFQATT and CDR2 is SNEGSKA (reference sequence). The CDR3 has 10 residues. This clone was seen more than once but under ten times. Profiling relied on immunoSEQ multiplex PCR, and the TCRdb table lists in-frame clones only, not all of them. The sample has some 77,000 clones; over 90% are singletons. V gene TRBV20-1 combines with J gene TRBJ2-7; D is possibly TRBD2 (6 bases). This sequence was found in a human donor in good health. The specimen was T cells isolated from PBMCs. CDR3 sequence: CSARMGGRYF. Here the CDR3 DNA reads TGCAGTGCTAGAATGGGGGGTAGGTACTTC.